This TCR beta chain originates from a study of T cells after yellow fever vaccination. This clonotype has ten or more counts. MiXCR, run by TCRdb on the 5' RACE reads, gives a single entry per CDR3 protein. Of a few hundred thousand distinct CDR3 sequences in the sample, over 3% were seen once. Germline V gene lookup returns CDR1 ENHRY and CDR2 SYGVKD. The CDR3 consists of 14 residues. V was shortened by 4 bases and J by 4 bases, with 13 bases between the two germline ends. The chain couples TRBV10-3 to TRBJ1-1; weak D call: TRBD1 (6 bases). The sequence came from a young man who received the YFV17D yellow fever vaccine. The starting material was PBMCs, obtained 15 days after the yellow fever booster vaccination. CDR3: CAISVGEGVTEAFF. CDR3 DNA sequence: TGTGCCATCAGTGTCGGGGAGGGGGTCACTGAAGCTTTCTTT.